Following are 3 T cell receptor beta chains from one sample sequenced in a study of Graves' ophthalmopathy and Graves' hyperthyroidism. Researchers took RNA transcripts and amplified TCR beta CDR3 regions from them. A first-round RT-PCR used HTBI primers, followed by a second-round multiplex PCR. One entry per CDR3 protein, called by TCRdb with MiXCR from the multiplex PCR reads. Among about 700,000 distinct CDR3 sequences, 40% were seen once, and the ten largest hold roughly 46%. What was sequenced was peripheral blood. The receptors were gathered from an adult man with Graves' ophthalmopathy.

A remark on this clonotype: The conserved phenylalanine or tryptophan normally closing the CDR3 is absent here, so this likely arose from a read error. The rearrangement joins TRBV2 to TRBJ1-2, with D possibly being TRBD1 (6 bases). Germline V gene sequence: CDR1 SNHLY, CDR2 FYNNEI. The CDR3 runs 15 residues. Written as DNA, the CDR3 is TGTACCAGCAGTGCCCCCGGGGGCACTAACTATGGCTACACCCTC. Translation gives CTSSAPGGTNYGYTL.

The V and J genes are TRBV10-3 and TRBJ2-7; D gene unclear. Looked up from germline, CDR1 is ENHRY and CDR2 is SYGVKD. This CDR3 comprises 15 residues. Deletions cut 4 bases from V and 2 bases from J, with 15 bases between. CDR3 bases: TGTGCCATCAGTGCTAGTTTGGAAGTCACCTACGAGCAGTACTTC. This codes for CAISASLEVTYEQYF.

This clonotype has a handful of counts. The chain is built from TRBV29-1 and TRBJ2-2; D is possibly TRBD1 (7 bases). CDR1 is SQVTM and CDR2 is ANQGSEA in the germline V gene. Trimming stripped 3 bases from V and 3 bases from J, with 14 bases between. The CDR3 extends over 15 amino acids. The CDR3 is CSVDSGRGDTGELFF. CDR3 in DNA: TGCAGCGTTGACTCCGGCAGGGGGGACACCGGGGAGCTGTTTTTT.